This T cell receptor (beta chain) emerged from a study of beta chain features in type 1 diabetes (dated by TCRdb to 2016 to 2019). A note on the overall study: Mean age, gender distribution, total cell number and subset yield did not differ between patients and healthy donors. Across all samples, 90 million to 130 million sorted cells were examined, and cell number per subset correlated strongly with RNA yield. Naive and central memory subsets were obtained from all 30 or so donors, but regulatory and stem cell-like memory subsets were isolated from only 8 patients and about 8 healthy donors. In the study, TCRB repertoires of sorted circulating CD4+ T cell subsets from recently diagnosed type 1 diabetes patients were compared with those of matched healthy donors. Study-level results and caveats: Fewer insertions and more nucleotide deletions at VDJ recombination sites were observed in patients with type 1 diabetes, implying thymic rearrangement abnormalities. Sequencing cDNA rather than genomic DNA could over-represent highly expressing activated cells, although activation and CD3 levels did not differ between groups. Type 1 diabetes patients showed a moderate but significant shortening of TCRB CDR3 length in all four CD4+ subsets. Shorter templates might be favored by PCR, yet because patient and control samples were amplified and corrected together, any such skew would affect both groups equally. HLA sub-analyses involved small numbers of individuals, so any influence of HLA type on TCRB rearrangement remained unresolved. Naive, central memory and regulatory TCRB repertoires appeared to be more similar among patients than among healthy donors.

The junction carries 20 bases between V and J, which are trimmed by 2 bases and 12 bases respectively. CDR1 SEHNR and CDR2 FQNEAQ are derived from the germline V gene (reference sequence). CDR3 length: 14 amino acids, cysteine to phenylalanine. The DNA shown is the 42-base CDR3, in frame from base 1. Each donor gave one peripheral blood draw, averaging roughly 120 mL, which was collected into heparinised tubes. A BD FACSAria II and a panel including CD45RO, CCR7, CD25, CD127, CD95 and CD27 were used to sort naive, central memory, regulatory and stem cell-like memory CD4+ T cells. Purity was above 98% for every sorted population. Right away, PBMCs were isolated by Lymphoprep density gradient centrifugation and were stained directly, with no culture step. So that batch effects would be minimized, each experiment stained and sorted samples in pairs, pairing one healthy donor with one patient. The entire isolated RNA was reverse transcribed using the High Capacity cDNA Reverse Transcription Kit, and thus expressed TCRB transcripts were sequenced. Deep immunoSEQ sequencing was applied to naive, central memory and regulatory T cell samples, giving an average of approximately 3.8 million total reads per sample. Sorted cells were lysed in RLT buffer, and RNA was extracted using DNase-treated RNeasy Micro or Mini kits according to cell number. To prevent cross-contamination, every cell subset was processed on its own, while patient and healthy donor samples were processed together. The immunoSEQ multiplex PCR was used to amplify TCRB sequences from cDNA, yielding 87-bp fragments that span the CDR3 region. Sequencing of the amplicons was performed on the Illumina HiSeq platform. The paper's data handling went like this. Synthetic template baselines were used to correct PCR bias computationally, reads within Hamming distance 2 were collapsed, and singletons that could not be merged were discarded. By aligning reads against IMGT, V, D and J genes, CDR3 length, and insertions or deletions at six rearrangement sites were assigned. Within each subset, clonotype counts were normalized to the number of sorted cells before true diversity and Gini coefficients were calculated with the tcR R package. The overlap coefficient, calculated on TCRB nucleotide sequences, was used to measure repertoire sharing. Out-of-frame TCRB sequences from naive cells were analyzed as a proxy for the pre-selection repertoire. TCRdb took over this immuneACCESS table, retaining in-frame rearrangements with V and J assigned. Such tables are incomplete; in checked studies, under half of the missing clones stem from an unresolved V gene, and the remainder is unexplained. V and J calls and clone size follow that table, whereas D and trimming were derived from the DNA. Here the sample has 250,000 to 350,000 clones; 11% occur a single time. The ten largest account for roughly 0.014% of the sample.

This clone was counted a few times. Which antigen it targets is not known. No much larger clone exists at a distance of one base, and base qualities are not known. The sequenced sample consisted of naive CD4+ T cells from blood. Explained via the paper, the cell subset or site label denotes: true naive CD4+ T cells. The TCR was taken from a woman aged 25-40 years in good health. In this chain, TRBV7-9 is recombined with TRBJ2-7; matching of 6 bases hints at TRBD1 as the D gene. The sequenced DNA is TGTGCCAGCAGCTTACGGGACACCTTCTCGAGGTTGTACTTC. Its product reads: CASSLRDTFSRLYF.